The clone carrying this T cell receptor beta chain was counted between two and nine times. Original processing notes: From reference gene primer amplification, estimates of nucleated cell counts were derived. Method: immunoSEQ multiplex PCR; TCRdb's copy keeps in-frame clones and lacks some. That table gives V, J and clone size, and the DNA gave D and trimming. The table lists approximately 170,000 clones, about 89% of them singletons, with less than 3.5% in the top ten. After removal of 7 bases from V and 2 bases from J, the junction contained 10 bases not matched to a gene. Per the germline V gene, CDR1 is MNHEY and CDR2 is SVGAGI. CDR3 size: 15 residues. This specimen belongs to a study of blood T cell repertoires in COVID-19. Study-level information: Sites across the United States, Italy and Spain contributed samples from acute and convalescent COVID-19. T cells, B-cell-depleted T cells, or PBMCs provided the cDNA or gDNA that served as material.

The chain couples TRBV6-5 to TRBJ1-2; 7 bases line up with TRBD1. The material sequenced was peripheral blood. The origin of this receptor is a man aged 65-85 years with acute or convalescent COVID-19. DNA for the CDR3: TGTGCCAGCATTGCCCGGGACAGAACGAACTATGGCTACACCTTC. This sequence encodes CASIARDRTNYGYTF.